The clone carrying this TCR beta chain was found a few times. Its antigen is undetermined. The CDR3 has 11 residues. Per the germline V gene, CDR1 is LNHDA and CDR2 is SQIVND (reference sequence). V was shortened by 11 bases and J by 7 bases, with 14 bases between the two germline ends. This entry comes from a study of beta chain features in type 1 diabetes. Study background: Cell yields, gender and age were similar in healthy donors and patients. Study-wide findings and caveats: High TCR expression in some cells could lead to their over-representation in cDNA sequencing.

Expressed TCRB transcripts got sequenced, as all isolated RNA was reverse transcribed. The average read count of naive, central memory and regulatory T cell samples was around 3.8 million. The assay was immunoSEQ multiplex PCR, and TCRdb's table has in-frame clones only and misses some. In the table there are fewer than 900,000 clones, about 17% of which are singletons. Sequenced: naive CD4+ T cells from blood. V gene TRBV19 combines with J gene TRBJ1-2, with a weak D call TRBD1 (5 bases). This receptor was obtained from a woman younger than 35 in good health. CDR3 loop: CAAAGGRGYTF. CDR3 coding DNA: TGTGCCGCAGCGGGGGGACGTGGCTACACCTTC.